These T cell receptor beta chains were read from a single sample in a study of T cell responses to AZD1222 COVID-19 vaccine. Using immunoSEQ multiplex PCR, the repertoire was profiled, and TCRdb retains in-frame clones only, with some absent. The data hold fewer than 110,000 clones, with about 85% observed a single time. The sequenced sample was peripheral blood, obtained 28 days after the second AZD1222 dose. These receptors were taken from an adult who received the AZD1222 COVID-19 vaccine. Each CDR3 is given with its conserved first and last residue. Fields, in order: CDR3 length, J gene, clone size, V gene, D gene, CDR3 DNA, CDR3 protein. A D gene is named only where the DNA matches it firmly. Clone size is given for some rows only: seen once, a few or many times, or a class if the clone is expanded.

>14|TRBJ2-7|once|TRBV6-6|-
TGTGCCAGCAGTCCAACCGGGACCTTGTACGAGCAGTACTTC
CASSPTGTLYEQYF
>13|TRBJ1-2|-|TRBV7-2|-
TGTGCCAGCAGCTTAGTAGGGGCCGACGGCTACACCTTC
CASSLVGADGYTF
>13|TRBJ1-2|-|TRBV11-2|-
TGTGCCAGCAGCTTAGCTTCAGACTATGGCTACACCTTC
CASSLASDYGYTF
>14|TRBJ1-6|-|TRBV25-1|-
TGTGCCAGCAGTGATCCGGGTCTAAATTCACCCCTCCACTTT
CASSDPGLNSPLHF
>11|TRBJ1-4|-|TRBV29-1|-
TGCAGCACAAGAAGGGGTGAAAAACTGTTTTTT
CSTRRGEKLFF
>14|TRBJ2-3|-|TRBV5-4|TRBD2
TGTGCCAGCAGCCAACTAGCGGGGGTAGATACGCAGTATTTT
CASSQLAGVDTQYF
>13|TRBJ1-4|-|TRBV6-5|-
TGTGCCAGCAGAGAGGTTATTAATGAAAAACTGTTTTTT
CASREVINEKLFF
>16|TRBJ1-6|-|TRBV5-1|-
TGCGCCAGCAGCTTGACCGGGGTTCGGTATAATTCACCCCTCCACTTT
CASSLTGVRYNSPLHF
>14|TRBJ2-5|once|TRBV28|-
TGTGCCAGCAGTTTTGACAGGATCCAAGAGACCCAGTACTTC
CASSFDRIQETQYF
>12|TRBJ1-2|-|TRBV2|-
TGTGCCACTAAGGAGGGTCCGGGTGGCTACACCTTC
CATKEGPGGYTF
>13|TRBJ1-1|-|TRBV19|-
TGTGCCAGTAGTAATTCGGTTAACACTGAAGCTTTCTTT
CASSNSVNTEAFF
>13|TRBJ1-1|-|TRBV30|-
TGTGCCTGCTCGGGGGCCGGTAACACTGAAGCTTTCTTT
CACSGAGNTEAFF
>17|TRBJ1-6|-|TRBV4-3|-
TGCGCCAGCAGCCAAGATTCGACCCTGGGGGAGAATTCACCCCTCCACTTT
CASSQDSTLGENSPLHF
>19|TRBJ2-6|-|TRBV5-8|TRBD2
TGTGCCAGCAGCTGGTGGGCACTAGCGGGGGGCGCTGGGGCCAACGTCCTGACTTTC
CASSWWALAGGAGANVLTF
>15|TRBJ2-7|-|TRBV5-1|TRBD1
TGCGCCAGCAGCTTGGGTGGGACAGACTCCTACGAGCAGTACTTC
CASSLGGTDSYEQYF
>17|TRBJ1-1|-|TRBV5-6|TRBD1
TGTGCCAGCAGCTTACCAAAACCGGGACAGGGGAGGTCTGAAGCTTTCTTT
CASSLPKPGQGRSEAFF
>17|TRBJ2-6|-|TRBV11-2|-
TGTGCCAGCAGCCCGAGGAACTTCCTTTCCGGGGCCAACGTCCTGACTTTC
CASSPRNFLSGANVLTF
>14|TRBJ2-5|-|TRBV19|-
TGTGCCAGTAGTATAGGCCAGGGTGAAGAGACCCAGTACTTC
CASSIGQGEETQYF
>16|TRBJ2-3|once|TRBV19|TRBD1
TGTGCCAGTAGTCTCCGGGACAGGGGAGGGACAGATACGCAGTATTTT
CASSLRDRGGTDTQYF
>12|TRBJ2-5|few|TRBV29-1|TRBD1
TGCAGCGTTAGTCCCGGGACAGGGACCCAGTACTTC
CSVSPGTGTQYF
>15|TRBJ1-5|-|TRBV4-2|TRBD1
TGTGCCAGCAGCCGAGGACAGGGGGTTGGTCAGCCCCAGCATTTT
CASSRGQGVGQPQHF
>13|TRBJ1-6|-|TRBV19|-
TGTGCCAGTAAGGGGCAAGATAGCTCACCCCTCCACTTT
CASKGQDSSPLHF